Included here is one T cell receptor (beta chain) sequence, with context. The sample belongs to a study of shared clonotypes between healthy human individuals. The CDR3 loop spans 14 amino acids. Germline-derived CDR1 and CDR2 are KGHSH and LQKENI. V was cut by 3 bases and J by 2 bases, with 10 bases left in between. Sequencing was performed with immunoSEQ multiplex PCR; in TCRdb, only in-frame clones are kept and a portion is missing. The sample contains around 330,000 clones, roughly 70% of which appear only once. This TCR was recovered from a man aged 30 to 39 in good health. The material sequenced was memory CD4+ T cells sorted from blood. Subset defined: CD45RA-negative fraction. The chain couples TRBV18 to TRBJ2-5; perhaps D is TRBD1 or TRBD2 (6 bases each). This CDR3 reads CASSPGGRQETQYF. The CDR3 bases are TGTGCCAGCTCACCGGGGGGCAGGCAAGAGACCCAGTACTTC.